This TCR beta chain was identified during a study of shared clonotypes between healthy human individuals. At the level of the study: The study used three CD4 naive, three CD4 memory, two CD8 naive and one CD8 memory plate per donor. General observations from the study: Sharing across four donors was highest in naive CD4 (roughly 5%) and lowest in memory CD8 (0.4%).

About this clone itself: Its antigen is undetermined.

Germline CDR1 is MNHEY and CDR2 is SVGAGI. The CDR3 is 15 residues long. Trimming cost V 8 bases and J 0 bases, with 17 bases left between them. In the original workflow: ImmunoSEQ junction-only sequences lacked quality scores, so their filtering differed. The data were produced by immunoSEQ multiplex PCR, yet TCRdb's version contains in-frame clones alone and is incomplete. That table supplies the V and J calls and clone size; D and trimming were determined from the DNA. The data hold hundreds of thousands of clones, with approximately 79% observed a single time. Source material: memory CD4+ T cells sorted from blood. Subset specified: CD45RA-negative fraction. The chain couples TRBV6-5 to TRBJ2-7; D is perhaps TRBD2 (6 bases). The clonotype originates from a woman aged 30 to 39 in good health. The CDR3 region has the DNA TGTGCCAGCTCCTCCAACCCCGGGGGCTCCTACGAGCAGTACTTC. Its protein is CASSSNPGGSYEQYF.